The rows below give T cell receptor beta chains drawn from one sample of a study of T-cell reconstitution after alpha-beta-depleted transplantation in children. Each CDR3 protein gets one entry after TCRdb re-called the PCR reads with MiXCR. Found here are around 300,000 distinct CDR3 sequences, approximately 10% of them singletons; the top ten hold 20% to 25%. The material sequenced was peripheral blood, taken 180 days after TCRalphabeta/CD19-depleted stem cell transplant. These receptor sequences come from a male patient under 10 years old who had a stem cell transplant for chronic granulomatous disease, so the T cells may come from the graft donor. Both conserved end residues are part of each CDR3. Each record gives: J gene, CDR3 length, clone size, D gene, V gene, CDR3 protein, CDR3 DNA. A D gene is named only where the DNA matches it firmly. Only some rows state a clone size, as once, few, many or a class for expanded clones.

j_call: TRBJ2-7
cdr3_length: 15
clone_size: many
d_call: NA
v_call: TRBV20-1
cdr3_aa: CSARGGFKSSYEQYF
cdr3_nt: TGCAGTGCTAGAGGGGGCTTTAAAAGCTCCTACGAGCAGTACTTC

j_call: TRBJ2-2
cdr3_length: 17
clone_size: many
d_call: TRBD2
v_call: TRBV20-1
cdr3_aa: CSASNELAGGNTGELFF
cdr3_nt: TGCAGTGCTAGCAATGAACTAGCGGGAGGGAACACCGGGGAGCTGTTTTTT

j_call: TRBJ2-5
cdr3_length: 12
clone_size: many
d_call: NA
v_call: TRBV28
cdr3_aa: CASSPADQTQYF
cdr3_nt: TGTGCCAGCAGTCCAGCGGACCAGACCCAGTACTTC

j_call: TRBJ2-2
cdr3_length: 15
clone_size: many
d_call: TRBD1
v_call: TRBV20-1
cdr3_aa: CSARLGGVGTGELFF
cdr3_nt: TGCAGTGCGCGCCTAGGGGGCGTCGGCACCGGGGAGCTGTTTTTT

j_call: TRBJ1-5
cdr3_length: 13
clone_size: many
d_call: NA
v_call: TRBV7-2
cdr3_aa: CASSFRVQQPQHF
cdr3_nt: TGTGCCAGCAGCTTTAGAGTCCAGCAGCCCCAGCATTTT

j_call: TRBJ2-3
cdr3_length: 18
clone_size: many
d_call: TRBD2
v_call: TRBV4-3
cdr3_aa: CASSQEKVAGGRADTQYF
cdr3_nt: TGCGCCAGCAGCCAAGAAAAAGTAGCGGGAGGTCGCGCAGATACGCAGTATTTT

j_call: TRBJ2-1
cdr3_length: 13
clone_size: many
d_call: NA
v_call: TRBV10-3
cdr3_aa: CAISKSGYNEQFF
cdr3_nt: TGTGCCATCAGTAAGTCAGGATACAATGAGCAGTTCTTC

j_call: TRBJ2-5
cdr3_length: 14
clone_size: many
d_call: TRBD1
v_call: TRBV12-3/TRBV12-4
cdr3_aa: CASNRDRGQETQYF
cdr3_nt: TGTGCCAGCAACCGGGACAGGGGGCAAGAGACCCAGTACTTC

j_call: TRBJ2-7
cdr3_length: 14
clone_size: many
d_call: TRBD1
v_call: TRBV10-3
cdr3_aa: CAISGQGSVGEQYF
cdr3_nt: TGTGCCATCAGTGGACAGGGATCGGTGGGGGAGCAGTACTTC

j_call: TRBJ2-7
cdr3_length: 11
clone_size: few
d_call: NA
v_call: TRBV30
cdr3_aa: CAWKVTYEQYF
cdr3_nt: TGTGCCTGGAAGGTCACCTACGAGCAGTACTTC

j_call: TRBJ2-2
cdr3_length: 14
clone_size: many
d_call: NA
v_call: TRBV2
cdr3_aa: CAASGGRATGELFF
cdr3_nt: TGTGCCGCCAGCGGAGGGCGCGCGACCGGGGAGCTGTTTTTT

j_call: TRBJ2-1
cdr3_length: 13
clone_size: many
d_call: NA
v_call: TRBV20-1
cdr3_aa: CSAPGRTYNEQFF
cdr3_nt: TGCAGTGCTCCCGGGCGGACTTACAATGAGCAGTTCTTC

j_call: TRBJ2-1
cdr3_length: 15
clone_size: NA
d_call: NA
v_call: TRBV20-1
cdr3_aa: CSGRPGDGDYNEQFF
cdr3_nt: TGCAGTGGTCGACCGGGGGACGGGGACTACAATGAGCAGTTCTTC

j_call: TRBJ2-1
cdr3_length: 16
clone_size: many
d_call: TRBD2
v_call: TRBV12-3/TRBV12-4
cdr3_aa: CASSSWTSGPYNEQFF
cdr3_nt: TGTGCCAGCAGTTCCTGGACTAGCGGACCCTACAATGAGCAGTTCTTC

j_call: TRBJ2-2
cdr3_length: 15
clone_size: many
d_call: TRBD2
v_call: TRBV18
cdr3_aa: CASSIAGGPTGELFF
cdr3_nt: TGTGCCAGCTCAATAGCGGGAGGCCCCACCGGGGAGCTGTTTTTT

j_call: TRBJ2-3
cdr3_length: 11
clone_size: many
d_call: NA
v_call: TRBV6-2/TRBV6-3
cdr3_aa: CASSYEGGQYF
cdr3_nt: TGTGCCAGCAGTTACGAGGGGGGGCAGTATTTT

j_call: TRBJ2-1
cdr3_length: 16
clone_size: many
d_call: NA
v_call: TRBV7-2
cdr3_aa: CASSLAVGNSYNEQFF
cdr3_nt: TGTGCCAGCAGCTTAGCAGTAGGGAACTCCTACAATGAGCAGTTCTTC

j_call: TRBJ2-1
cdr3_length: 16
clone_size: many
d_call: NA
v_call: TRBV5-1
cdr3_aa: CASSLPRGLRENEQFF
cdr3_nt: TGCGCCAGCAGCTTGCCCAGAGGGCTACGTGAGAATGAGCAGTTCTTC

j_call: TRBJ1-2
cdr3_length: 14
clone_size: many
d_call: TRBD1
v_call: TRBV5-1
cdr3_aa: CASSPRDRDRGYTF
cdr3_nt: TGCGCCAGCAGCCCCCGGGACAGGGATCGTGGCTACACCTTC

j_call: TRBJ2-5
cdr3_length: 15
clone_size: many
d_call: TRBD2
v_call: TRBV29-1
cdr3_aa: CSVISGRDLNKTQYF
cdr3_nt: TGCAGCGTTATTAGCGGGAGGGATCTCAATAAGACCCAGTACTTC

j_call: TRBJ2-7
cdr3_length: 14
clone_size: many
d_call: NA
v_call: TRBV5-1
cdr3_aa: CASTKTGLSYEQYF
cdr3_nt: TGCGCCAGCACCAAAACAGGGCTCTCCTACGAGCAGTACTTC

j_call: TRBJ2-7
cdr3_length: 13
clone_size: NA
d_call: NA
v_call: TRBV20-1
cdr3_aa: CSASKGFNYEQYF
cdr3_nt: TGCAGTGCCTCGAAGGGCTTCAACTACGAGCAGTACTTC

j_call: TRBJ2-5
cdr3_length: 13
clone_size: many
d_call: NA
v_call: TRBV29-1
cdr3_aa: CSVEGLVGETQYF
cdr3_nt: TGCAGCGTTGAAGGCCTTGTCGGAGAGACCCAGTACTTC

j_call: TRBJ2-2
cdr3_length: 15
clone_size: many
d_call: TRBD2
v_call: TRBV12-3/TRBV12-4
cdr3_aa: CASTVSGRAPGELFF
cdr3_nt: TGTGCCAGCACAGTTAGCGGGAGGGCCCCCGGGGAGCTGTTTTTT

j_call: TRBJ2-5
cdr3_length: 15
clone_size: many
d_call: TRBD1
v_call: TRBV19
cdr3_aa: CASSIGLGDSETQYF
cdr3_nt: TGTGCCAGTAGTATAGGGTTAGGGGACAGCGAGACCCAGTACTTC

j_call: TRBJ2-2
cdr3_length: 15
clone_size: many
d_call: TRBD2
v_call: TRBV5-1
cdr3_aa: CASSYPGGDTGELFF
cdr3_nt: TGCGCCAGCAGCTATCCGGGGGGGGACACCGGGGAGCTGTTTTTT

j_call: TRBJ1-2
cdr3_length: 12
clone_size: many
d_call: NA
v_call: TRBV12-3/TRBV12-4
cdr3_aa: CASSSRNYGYTF
cdr3_nt: TGTGCCAGCAGTTCTCGCAACTATGGCTACACCTTC

j_call: TRBJ2-2
cdr3_length: 15
clone_size: many
d_call: TRBD2
v_call: TRBV9
cdr3_aa: CASSLGGLVPGELFF
cdr3_nt: TGTGCCAGCAGCCTGGGGGGACTAGTTCCCGGGGAGCTGTTTTTT

j_call: TRBJ2-7
cdr3_length: 14
clone_size: many
d_call: TRBD2
v_call: TRBV5-1
cdr3_aa: CASSWTSGTYEQYF
cdr3_nt: TGCGCCAGCAGCTGGACTAGCGGGACCTACGAGCAGTACTTC

j_call: TRBJ1-1
cdr3_length: 14
clone_size: many
d_call: TRBD1
v_call: TRBV28
cdr3_aa: CASGADRGVTEAFF
cdr3_nt: TGTGCCAGCGGGGCCGACAGGGGCGTCACTGAAGCTTTCTTT

j_call: TRBJ2-4
cdr3_length: 14
clone_size: few
d_call: NA
v_call: TRBV28
cdr3_aa: CASSLRTVKNIQYF
cdr3_nt: TGTGCCAGCAGTTTACGGACAGTCAAAAACATTCAGTACTTC

j_call: TRBJ2-7
cdr3_length: 15
clone_size: NA
d_call: NA
v_call: TRBV27
cdr3_aa: CASSFRITGRYEQYF
cdr3_nt: TGTGCCAGCAGTTTCCGAATAACAGGGAGATACGAGCAGTACTTC

j_call: TRBJ2-7
cdr3_length: 16
clone_size: many
d_call: NA
v_call: TRBV7-8
cdr3_aa: CASSWTVAGTPHEQYF
cdr3_nt: TGTGCCAGCAGTTGGACGGTGGCGGGAACCCCCCACGAGCAGTACTTC

j_call: TRBJ1-5
cdr3_length: 12
clone_size: many
d_call: NA
v_call: TRBV12-3/TRBV12-4
cdr3_aa: CASSRHNQPQHF
cdr3_nt: TGTGCCAGCAGCCGACATAATCAGCCCCAGCATTTT

j_call: TRBJ2-7
cdr3_length: 16
clone_size: many
d_call: TRBD2
v_call: TRBV12-5
cdr3_aa: CASGWTSGGTSYEQYF
cdr3_nt: TGTGCTAGTGGCTGGACTAGCGGGGGGACCTCCTACGAGCAGTACTTC

j_call: TRBJ2-5
cdr3_length: 13
clone_size: many
d_call: NA
v_call: TRBV5-1
cdr3_aa: CASSLAVVETQYF
cdr3_nt: TGCGCCAGCAGCTTGGCTGTGGTAGAGACCCAGTACTTC

j_call: TRBJ2-7
cdr3_length: 14
clone_size: few
d_call: NA
v_call: TRBV25-1
cdr3_aa: CASSDLSFSYEQYF
cdr3_nt: TGTGCCAGCAGTGACCTGTCTTTCTCCTACGAGCAGTACTTC

j_call: TRBJ2-4
cdr3_length: 14
clone_size: many
d_call: NA
v_call: TRBV5-6
cdr3_aa: CASSLVRAKNIQYF
cdr3_nt: TGTGCCAGCAGCTTGGTCAGGGCCAAAAACATTCAGTACTTC

j_call: TRBJ2-1
cdr3_length: 15
clone_size: few
d_call: TRBD2
v_call: TRBV2
cdr3_aa: CASSELAAAYNEQFF
cdr3_nt: TGTGCCAGCAGTGAACTAGCGGCTGCTTACAATGAGCAGTTCTTC

j_call: TRBJ2-5
cdr3_length: 15
clone_size: many
d_call: TRBD2
v_call: TRBV29-1
cdr3_aa: CSVLLAGPRVETQYF
cdr3_nt: TGCAGCGTCCTCCTAGCGGGCCCTAGGGTAGAGACCCAGTACTTC

j_call: TRBJ2-2
cdr3_length: 17
clone_size: many
d_call: TRBD1
v_call: TRBV7-6
cdr3_aa: CASSFRDRGPNTGELFF
cdr3_nt: TGTGCCAGCAGCTTCCGGGACAGGGGTCCAAACACCGGGGAGCTGTTTTTT

j_call: TRBJ2-1
cdr3_length: 12
clone_size: NA
d_call: NA
v_call: TRBV7-9
cdr3_aa: CASSVGQGIRFF
cdr3_nt: NA

j_call: TRBJ2-7
cdr3_length: 12
clone_size: many
d_call: NA
v_call: TRBV29-1
cdr3_aa: CSVEDRVYEQYF
cdr3_nt: TGCAGCGTTGAAGACAGGGTCTACGAGCAGTACTTC

j_call: TRBJ2-7
cdr3_length: 14
clone_size: many
d_call: NA
v_call: TRBV7-2
cdr3_aa: CASSLSGPDYEQYF
cdr3_nt: TGTGCCAGCAGCTTAAGCGGTCCAGACTACGAGCAGTACTTC

j_call: TRBJ2-1
cdr3_length: 15
clone_size: many
d_call: TRBD2
v_call: TRBV5-1
cdr3_aa: CASSLELAGDNEQFF
cdr3_nt: TGCGCCAGCAGCTTGGAACTAGCGGGGGACAATGAGCAGTTCTTC

j_call: TRBJ2-5
cdr3_length: 14
clone_size: many
d_call: NA
v_call: TRBV5-1
cdr3_aa: CASSLGDWEETQYF
cdr3_nt: TGCGCCAGCAGCTTGGGGGACTGGGAAGAGACCCAGTACTTC

j_call: TRBJ2-3
cdr3_length: 16
clone_size: many
d_call: TRBD2
v_call: TRBV5-1
cdr3_aa: CASSLYGRAPTDTQYF
cdr3_nt: TGCGCCAGCAGCTTGTACGGGAGGGCCCCCACAGATACGCAGTATTTT

j_call: TRBJ1-1
cdr3_length: 14
clone_size: many
d_call: TRBD1
v_call: TRBV5-1
cdr3_aa: CASSEMTGGGEAFF
cdr3_nt: TGCGCCAGCAGCGAAATGACAGGGGGCGGTGAAGCTTTCTTT

j_call: TRBJ2-7
cdr3_length: 16
clone_size: many
d_call: NA
v_call: TRBV6-1
cdr3_aa: CASSEQVGRSGSEQYF
cdr3_nt: TGTGCCAGCAGTGAACAAGTAGGACGGAGCGGATCGGAGCAGTACTTC

j_call: TRBJ2-1
cdr3_length: 15
clone_size: many
d_call: NA
v_call: TRBV7-8
cdr3_aa: CASSQSKSSYNEQFF
cdr3_nt: TGTGCCAGCAGCCAAAGTAAGAGCTCCTACAATGAGCAGTTCTTC

j_call: TRBJ2-1
cdr3_length: 14
clone_size: many
d_call: NA
v_call: TRBV12-3/TRBV12-4
cdr3_aa: CASRKTGKYNEQFF
cdr3_nt: TGTGCCAGCAGGAAAACAGGGAAATACAATGAGCAGTTCTTC

j_call: TRBJ2-2
cdr3_length: 15
clone_size: few
d_call: TRBD1
v_call: TRBV5-1
cdr3_aa: CASRRDRENTGELFF
cdr3_nt: TGCGCCAGCAGACGGGACAGGGAAAACACCGGGGAGCTGTTTTTT

j_call: TRBJ2-1
cdr3_length: 12
clone_size: many
d_call: NA
v_call: TRBV5-1
cdr3_aa: CASSNDVGAKFF
cdr3_nt: TGCGCCAGCAGCAACGACGTGGGGGCGAAGTTCTTC

j_call: TRBJ1-3
cdr3_length: 13
clone_size: few
d_call: NA
v_call: TRBV25-1
cdr3_aa: CATSTGFGNTIYF
cdr3_nt: TGTGCCACCTCTACAGGGTTTGGAAACACCATATATTTT

j_call: TRBJ2-1
cdr3_length: 13
clone_size: many
d_call: NA
v_call: TRBV28
cdr3_aa: CASSALKVYEQFF
cdr3_nt: TGTGCCAGCAGTGCCCTAAAGGTCTACGAGCAGTTCTTC

j_call: TRBJ1-2
cdr3_length: 13
clone_size: many
d_call: NA
v_call: TRBV7-7
cdr3_aa: CASSYRRDYGYTF
cdr3_nt: TGTGCTAGCAGCTACAGGAGGGACTATGGCTACACCTTC

j_call: TRBJ2-2
cdr3_length: 14
clone_size: NA
d_call: NA
v_call: TRBV7-2
cdr3_aa: CASSLEGLRGELFF
cdr3_nt: TGTGCCAGCAGCTTAGAAGGCTTACGCGGGGAGCTGTTTTTT